One sample yielded the 28 T cell receptor beta chains listed below, sequenced in a study of graft-versus-host responses after intestinal transplantation. Generated by immunoSEQ multiplex PCR, the TCRdb table keeps only in-frame clones and is missing some. Seen here are approximately 68,000 clones, 90% observed once, and the top ten hold approximately 4.1%. The antigens these receptors bind are not known. The source was unstimulated CD8+ T cells sorted from spleen or lymph node cells, collected before transplant. The receptor source for this set is a human donor who was the organ donor for an intestinal transplant.

This chain connects TRBV6-6 to TRBJ1-3, with TRBD1 as a possible D gene (5 bases). Germline CDR1 is MNHNY and CDR2 is SVGAGI (reference sequence). The CDR3 is 15 residues long. V lost 7 bases to trimming and J lost 1 base, with 14 bases between them. The CDR3 DNA sequence: TGTGCCAGCATGTACGGGGGGAAATCTGGAAACACCATATATTTT. Its translation: CASMYGGKSGNTIYF.

The CDR3 DNA reads TGCGCCAGCAGCTTGAGAGGCAGGGCGAGCAATCAGCCCCAGCATTTT. Translated, it gives CASSLRGRASNQPQHF. This chain joins TRBV5-1 and TRBJ1-5, with D possibly matching TRBD1 (5 bases). CDR1 and CDR2 from the germline V gene are SGHRS and YFSETQ. The ends were cut back, 1 base at V and 1 base at J, with 12 bases in the middle. The CDR3 sequence is 16 residues long.

CDR3 bases: TGTGCCAGCAGTCCAGTGGGTAGCGGTACCTACGAGCAGTACGTC. Protein sequence: CASSPVGSGTYEQYV. The chain employs TRBV28 and TRBJ2-7, with a tentative D call TRBD2 (6 bases). CDR1 is MDHEN, CDR2 SYDVKM, per germline. Trimming left V 5 bases short and J 2 bases short, with 16 bases between. The CDR3 totals 15 residues.

The V and J genes are TRBV6-4 and TRBJ2-2; D gene ambiguous. This CDR3 comprises 12 residues. The germline V gene encodes CDR1 MRHNA and CDR2 SNTAGT. The V and J ends lost 7 bases and 0 bases respectively, with 3 bases between them. The CDR3 nucleotides read TGTGCCAGCACTTCGAACACCGGGGAGCTGTTTTTT. Translating it yields CASTSNTGELFF.

The chain links TRBV6-6 to TRBJ1-5; D remains ambiguous. V gave up 6 bases and J gave up 3 bases, with 12 bases separating them. This CDR3 region has 14 residues. The V gene's germline CDR1 is MNHNY and CDR2 SVGAGI (reference sequence). This chain's CDR3 is CASSSRASNQPQHF. CDR3 DNA sequence: TGTGCCAGCAGCTCGCGCGCCTCCAATCAGCCCCAGCATTTT.

This clone occurred once. This chain uses TRBV28 with TRBJ1-2; D is ambiguous. Germline CDR1 MDHEN, CDR2 SYDVKM. The CDR3 is 13 residues long. V was shortened by 9 bases and J by 3 bases, with 14 bases between the two germline ends. CDR3 sequence reads: CASEGIDYYGYTF. The CDR3 nucleotides read TGTGCCAGTGAGGGCATCGATTACTATGGCTACACCTTC.

This chain links TRBV5-1 with TRBJ2-2; 9 bases are shared with TRBD2. Germline CDR1 SGHRS, CDR2 YFSETQ. The CDR3 contains 14 residues. V shed 7 bases, J shed 6 bases, and the junction held 7 bases outside the gene matches. The CDR3 DNA reads TGCGCCAGCGGTCGAGCGGGGGGCCCCGGGGAGCTGTTTTTT. It encodes CASGRAGGPGELFF.

The chain combines TRBV4-1 with TRBJ1-1; weak D call: TRBD1 (5 bases). Germline V CDR1 and CDR2: MGHRA, YSYEKL. With 0 bases removed from V and 2 bases from J, the gap between germline ends came to 16 bases. The CDR3 consists of 17 residues. In nucleotides, the CDR3 is TGCGCCAGCAGCCAAGATCAGACAGCGATGCTAAACACTGAAGCTTTCTTT. Its translation is CASSQDQTAMLNTEAFF.

This rearrangement joins TRBV9 to TRBJ2-1; 9 positions match TRBD1. V lost 1 base to trimming and J lost 3 bases; unmatched junction nucleotides: 2. Germline-derived CDR1 and CDR2 are SGDLS and YYNGEE. This CDR3 comprises 15 residues. CDR3 DNA sequence: TGTGCCAGCAGCGTACGGACAGGGGTCTACAATGAGCAGTTCTTC. Encoded protein: CASSVRTGVYNEQFF. Drawing the rest from reference TRBV9 and TRBJ2-1, the complete variable domain is DSGVTQTPKHLITATGQRVTLRCSPRSGDLSVYWYQQSLDQGLQFLIQYYNGEERAKGNILERFSAQQFPDLHSELNLSSLELGDSALYFCASSVRTGVYNEQFFGPGTRLTVL.

The chain uses TRBV4-1 and TRBJ2-3, with 12 bases fitting TRBD2. In germline, CDR1 is MGHRA, CDR2 YSYEKL. The CDR3 sequence is 21 residues long. Germline trimming cut 3 bases from V and 0 bases from J; bases unmatched to any gene: 16. The CDR3 DNA reads as TGCGCCAGCAGCCAGGTAGCCGGGACGCCCGGACTAGCGGGGAGCACAGATACGCAGTATTTT. Translation: CASSQVAGTPGLAGSTDTQYF.

The chain uses TRBV15 and TRBJ2-1; D perhaps matches TRBD1 (6 bases). This CDR3 is built from 21 residues. Trimming took 3 bases from V and 5 from J, leaving 32 bases between them. The germline V gene has CDR1 LNHNV and CDR2 YYDKDF (reference sequence). The CDR3 loop reads CATSSDRRGGLRGLHNNEQFF. In DNA form, the CDR3 reads TGTGCCACCAGCAGTGACCGTCGGGGCGGCCTAAGGGGGTTGCACAACAATGAGCAGTTCTTC.

This sequence joins TRBV29-1 and TRBJ1-3, with a tentative D call TRBD1 (6 bases). The V end was cut by 5 bases, the J end by 4 bases, with 33 bases between. Looked up from germline, CDR1 is SQVTM and CDR2 is ANQGSEA. CDR3 length: 20 residues. The CDR3 region has the DNA TGCAGCGTTTTTATGGGTGGTCAGGGGTCGAAGAGGGGAGACGGAAACACCATATATTTT. Its translation is CSVFMGGQGSKRGDGNTIYF. The whole variable domain, filled in from reference TRBV29-1 and TRBJ1-3, reads SAVISQKPSRDICQRGTSLTIQCQVDSQVTMMFWYRQQPGQSLTLIATANQGSEATYESGFVIDKFPISRPNLTFSTLTVSNMSPEDSSIYLCSVFMGGQGSKRGDGNTIYFGEGSWLTVV.

J is TRBJ2-7 and V is TRBV28; 7 nucleotides match TRBD2. The germline gives CDR1 MDHEN, CDR2 SYDVKM. The CDR3 consists of 12 residues. The V segment lost 11 bases and the J segment 6 bases; nucleotides outside the gene matches: 10. CDR3: CARGSVRGEQYV. The CDR3 nucleotides are TGTGCCCGCGGGAGTGTGAGGGGCGAGCAGTACGTC.

The V and J genes are TRBV7-8 and TRBJ2-3; D might be TRBD2 (5 bases). The germline gives CDR1 SGHVS, CDR2 FQNEAQ. Trimming cost V 2 bases and J 1 base, with 7 bases left between them. The CDR3 is 14 amino acids. CDR3 in DNA: TGTGCCAGCAGCTTAACCGGGGGCACAGATACGCAGTATTTT. This translates into CASSLTGGTDTQYF.

The chain couples TRBV10-3 to TRBJ2-3; TRBD2 agrees at 7 bases. Germline V gene lookup returns CDR1 ENHRY and CDR2 SYGVKD. The CDR3 totals 11 residues. V shed 11 bases and J 5 bases; nucleotides not matched to a gene: 4. The CDR3 region is CAAGLGDTQYF. CDR3 sequence (DNA): TGTGCCGCCGGACTAGGAGATACGCAGTATTTT.

V and J are TRBV10-3 and TRBJ2-1; 10 nucleotides match TRBD2. V lost 0 bases to trimming and J lost 3 bases; unmatched junction nucleotides: 5. Germline CDR1 reads ENHRY; CDR2 reads SYGVKD. There are 17 residues in the CDR3. CDR3 sequence reads: CAISESIAGGDYNEQFF. The DNA for the CDR3 is TGTGCCATCAGTGAGTCGATAGCGGGGGGAGACTACAATGAGCAGTTCTTC.

This rearrangement joins TRBV6-6 to TRBJ2-3; 13 nucleotides match TRBD2. J gave up 2 bases and V 4 bases, and 3 bases lay outside the gene matches. The CDR3 length is 16 residues. CDR1 is MNHNY, CDR2 SVGAGI, per germline (reference sequence). For the CDR3, the DNA is TGTGCCAGCAGTTGGACTAGCGGGGGTAACACAGATACGCAGTATTTT. Amino acids: CASSWTSGGNTDTQYF.

This clone was detected only once. This chain uses TRBV13 with TRBJ2-5; the D gene is possibly TRBD2 (6 bases). Germline loops: CDR1 PRHDT, CDR2 FYEKMQ (reference sequence). This CDR3 has 14 residues. Trimming took 4 bases from V and 3 from J, leaving 12 bases between them. The CDR3 protein is CASSYLRGKETQYF. CDR3 sequence (DNA): TGTGCCAGCAGCTATTTACGGGGGAAAGAGACCCAGTACTTC.

The chain recombines TRBV11-2 with TRBJ2-2; D may be TRBD1 (6 bases). The CDR3 length is 16 residues. Germline CDR1 SGHAT, CDR2 FQNNGV. The V and J ends lost 5 bases and 4 bases respectively, with 17 bases between them. The DNA of the CDR3 is TGTGCCAGCAGCCCGATGGGGGCCGGGGTCACCGGGGAGCTGTTTTTT. It codes for CASSPMGAGVTGELFF.

V usage is TRBV9 and J usage is TRBJ1-1, with a tentative D call TRBD1 (5 bases). Trimming took off 3 bases at V and 4 bases at J, with 7 bases between the two ends. Per the germline V gene, CDR1 is SGDLS and CDR2 is YYNGEE. The CDR3 totals 12 residues. CDR3 residues: CASSAGSTEAFF. CDR3 bases: TGTGCCAGCAGCGCAGGGTCCACTGAAGCTTTCTTT.

V gene TRBV6-1 combines with J gene TRBJ2-1; the D gene is possibly TRBD2 (5 bases). This CDR3 spans 15 amino acids. Deletions cut 7 bases from V and 0 bases from J, with 13 bases between. Germline lookup yields CDR1 MNHNS and CDR2 SASEGT. The CDR3 DNA reads as TGTGCCAGCAACGTACGAGGGCCCTCCTACAATGAGCAGTTCTTC. It codes for CASNVRGPSYNEQFF.

This clone has just a few counts. J is TRBJ2-7 and V is TRBV18; TRBD2 is a possible D gene (5 bases). Trimming took off 4 bases at V and 3 bases at J, with 13 bases between the two ends. The CDR3 is 14 amino acids. Germline loops: CDR1 KGHSH, CDR2 LQKENI. The CDR3 is CASSLRRWNYEQYV. The CDR3 DNA reads TGTGCCAGCTCACTGCGGAGGTGGAACTACGAGCAGTACGTC.

This clone has just one count. This sequence joins TRBV5-8 and TRBJ1-2; TRBD1 aligns across 10 bases. From germline, CDR1 is SGHTS and CDR2 YDEGEE. CDR3 size: 15 residues. Trimming took 5 bases from V and 4 from J; bases not matched to a gene: 8. The CDR3 spells CASSSRDRGLYGYTF. CDR3 sequence (DNA): TGTGCCAGCAGTTCTCGGGACAGGGGACTCTATGGCTACACCTTC.

This clone was observed a few times. This rearrangement joins TRBV28 to TRBJ1-3; D remains ambiguous. This CDR3 contains 15 residues. With 6 bases removed from V and 0 bases from J, the gap between germline ends came to 12 bases. The germline CDR1 and CDR2 sequences are MDHEN and SYDVKM. CDR3 nucleotides: TGTGCCAGCAGGTCGACGGGGAACTCTGGAAACACCATATATTTT. Translation: CASRSTGNSGNTIYF.

The rearrangement links TRBV5-6 to TRBJ2-7, with 7 bases aligning to TRBD1. The germline V gene has CDR1 SGHDT and CDR2 YYEEEE. This CDR3 is built from 14 residues. V dropped 4 bases and J dropped 7; count of bases not matched to a gene: 11. CDR3 coding DNA: TGTGCCAGCAGCCAGATCGGGACAGCAGCTGAGCAGTACGTC. This gives the protein CASSQIGTAAEQYV.

This clone was seen just once. In nucleotides, the CDR3 is TGTGCCAGCAGTTTCGCGGGGTCCAATCAGCCCCAGCATTTT. Translating gives CASSFAGSNQPQHF. The genes are TRBV28 and TRBJ1-5; D gene unclear. Germline CDR1 is MDHEN and CDR2 is SYDVKM. V lost 3 bases, J lost 3 bases, and 9 bases lay in between. This CDR3 is 14 amino acids long.

As for this clone: At the DNA level, this CDR3 is encoded by other sequences in the same sample as well. The rearrangement links TRBV28 to TRBJ1-1, with 8 bases matching TRBD1. Germline assignment: CDR1 MDHEN and CDR2 SYDVKM. This CDR3 comprises 14 residues. The V gene end was trimmed by 2 bases and the J gene end by 1 base; junction bases not matched to a gene: 0. CDR3 loop: CASSLGQGNTEAFF. For the CDR3, the DNA is TGTGCCAGCAGTTTAGGACAGGGGAACACTGAAGCTTTCTTT.

The chain couples TRBV5-4 to TRBJ2-5; 7 nucleotides align to TRBD1. Germline V lookup: CDR1 SGHNT, CDR2 YYREEE (reference sequence). V lost 4 bases to trimming and J lost 1 base; unmatched junction nucleotides: 7. CDR3 length: 15 amino acids. This CDR3 reads CASSDVGTAQETQYF. CDR3 sequence (DNA): TGTGCCAGCAGCGACGTGGGGACAGCCCAAGAGACCCAGTACTTC. Full variable domain (missing parts from reference TRBV5-4 and TRBJ2-5): ETGVTQSPTHLIKTRGQQVTLRCSSQSGHNTVSWYQQALGQGPQFIFQYYREEENGRGNFPPRFSGLQFPNYSSELNVNALELDDSALYLCASSDVGTAQETQYFGPGTRLLVL.